This TCR beta chain was identified in a study of molecular identifiers for immune sequencing clone quantification. General study results and limits: Over 99% of effector molecules, but under 1% in naive cells, were held by clones with more than 20 RNA copies.

The CDR3 sequence is 12 residues long. Trimming cost V 4 bases and J 2 bases, with 7 bases left between them. CDR1 is SGHNT and CDR2 is YYREEE in the germline V gene (reference sequence). In preparing bulk TCR libraries, previously described methods and listed TCR primers were used. MiXCR, applied by TCRdb to the PCR reads, yields one record per CDR3 protein. The data contain more than 550,000 distinct CDR3 sequences, around 25% of them singletons. This clonotype was observed at least ten times. Its target is not known. The V call is TRBV5-4, the J call TRBJ2-7; either TRBD1 or TRBD2 may supply D (5 bases each). This receptor was identified in a human donor in good health. Some libraries in this study had Jurkat cell RNA spiked in. Sample: naive CD8+ T cells from blood, with Jurkat cell RNA spiked in. Subset noted: FACS-sorted CD8+CD4-CCR7+CD45RA+ naive T cells. The CDR3 here is CASSEGPYEQYF. The CDR3 DNA reads as TGTGCCAGCAGCGAGGGACCCTACGAGCAGTACTTC.